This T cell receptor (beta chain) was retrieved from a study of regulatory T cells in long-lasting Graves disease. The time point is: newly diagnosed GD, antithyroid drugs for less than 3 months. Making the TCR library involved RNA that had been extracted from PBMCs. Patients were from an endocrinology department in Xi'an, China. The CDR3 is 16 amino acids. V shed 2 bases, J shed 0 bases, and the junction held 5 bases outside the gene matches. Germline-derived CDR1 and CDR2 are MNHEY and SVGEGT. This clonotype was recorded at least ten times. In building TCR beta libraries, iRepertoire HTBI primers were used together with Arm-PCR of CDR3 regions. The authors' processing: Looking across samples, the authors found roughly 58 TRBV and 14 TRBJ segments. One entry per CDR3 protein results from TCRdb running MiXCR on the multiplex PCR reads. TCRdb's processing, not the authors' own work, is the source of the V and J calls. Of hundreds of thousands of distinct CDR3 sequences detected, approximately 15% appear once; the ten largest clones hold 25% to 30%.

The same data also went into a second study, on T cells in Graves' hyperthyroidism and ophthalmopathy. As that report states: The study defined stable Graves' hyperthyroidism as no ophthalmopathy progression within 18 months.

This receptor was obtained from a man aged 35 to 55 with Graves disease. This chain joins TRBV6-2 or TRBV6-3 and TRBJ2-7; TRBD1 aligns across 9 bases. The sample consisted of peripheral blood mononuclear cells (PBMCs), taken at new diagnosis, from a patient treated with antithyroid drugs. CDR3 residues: CASSYPGTGLSYEQYF. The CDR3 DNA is TGTGCCAGCAGTTACCCTGGGACAGGGCTCTCCTACGAGCAGTACTTC.